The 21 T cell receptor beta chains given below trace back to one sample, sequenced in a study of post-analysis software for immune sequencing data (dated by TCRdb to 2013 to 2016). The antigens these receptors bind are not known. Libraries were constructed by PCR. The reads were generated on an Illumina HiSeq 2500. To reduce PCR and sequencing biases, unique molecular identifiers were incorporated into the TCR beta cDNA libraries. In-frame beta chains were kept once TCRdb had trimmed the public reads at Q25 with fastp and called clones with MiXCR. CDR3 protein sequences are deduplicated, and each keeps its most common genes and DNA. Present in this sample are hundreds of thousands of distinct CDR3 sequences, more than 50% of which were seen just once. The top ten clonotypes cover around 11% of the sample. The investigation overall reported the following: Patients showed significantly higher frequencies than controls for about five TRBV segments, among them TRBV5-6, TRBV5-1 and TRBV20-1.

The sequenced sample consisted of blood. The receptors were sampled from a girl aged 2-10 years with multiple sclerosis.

CDR3 sequence: CSASKAGGGHNEQFF. CDR3 DNA: TGCAGTGCTAGTAAAGCGGGAGGAGGTCACAATGAGCAGTTCTTC. The gene calls are TRBV20-1 and TRBJ2-1, with TRBD2 identical over 9 bases. The germline V gene has CDR1 DFQATT and CDR2 SNEGSKA (reference sequence). The trim removed 3 bases at V and 5 bases at J, leaving 8 bases unmatched. The CDR3 totals 15 residues.

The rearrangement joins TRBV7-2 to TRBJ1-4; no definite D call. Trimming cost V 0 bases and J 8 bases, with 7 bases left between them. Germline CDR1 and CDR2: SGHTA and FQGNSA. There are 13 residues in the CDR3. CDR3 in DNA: TGTGCCAGCAGCTTAGCGCTCGGGGAAAAACTGTTTTTT. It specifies CASSLALGEKLFF.

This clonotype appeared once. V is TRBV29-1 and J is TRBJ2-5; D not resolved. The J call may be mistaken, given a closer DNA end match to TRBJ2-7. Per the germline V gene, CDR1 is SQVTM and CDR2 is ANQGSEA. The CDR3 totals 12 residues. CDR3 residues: CSADTDTYEQYF. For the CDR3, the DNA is TGCAGCGCTGATACAGACACCTACGAGCAGTACTTC.

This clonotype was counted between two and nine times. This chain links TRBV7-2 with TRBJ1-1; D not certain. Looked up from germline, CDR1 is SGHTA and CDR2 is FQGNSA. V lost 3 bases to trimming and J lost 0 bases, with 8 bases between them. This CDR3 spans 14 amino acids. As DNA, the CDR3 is TGTGCCAGCAGCTTGCAAGTCATGAACACTGAAGCTTTCTTT. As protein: CASSLQVMNTEAFF.

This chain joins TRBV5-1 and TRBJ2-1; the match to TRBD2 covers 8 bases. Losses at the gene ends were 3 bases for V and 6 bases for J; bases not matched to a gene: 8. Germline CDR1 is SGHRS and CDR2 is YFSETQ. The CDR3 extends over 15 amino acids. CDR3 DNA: TGCGCCAGCAGCTCGGCCCCCGGGACTAGCAATGAGCAGTTCTTC. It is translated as CASSSAPGTSNEQFF.

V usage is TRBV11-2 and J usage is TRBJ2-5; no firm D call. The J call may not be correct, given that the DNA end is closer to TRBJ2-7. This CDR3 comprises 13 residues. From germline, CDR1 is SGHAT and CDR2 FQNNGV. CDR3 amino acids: CASSLPYTYEQYF. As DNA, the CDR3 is TGTGCCAGCAGCTTGCCATATACCTACGAGCAGTACTTC.

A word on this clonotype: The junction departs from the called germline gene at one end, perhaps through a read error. CDR3 nucleotides: TGCAGTGCTAGCGGGAGGGGCTCCTACAATGAGCAGGTCTTC. As protein: CSASGRGSYNEQVF. The V and J genes are TRBV20-1 and TRBJ2-1, with 8 bases fitting TRBD2. This CDR3 spans 14 amino acids. The germline V gene has CDR1 DFQATT and CDR2 SNEGSKA (reference sequence).

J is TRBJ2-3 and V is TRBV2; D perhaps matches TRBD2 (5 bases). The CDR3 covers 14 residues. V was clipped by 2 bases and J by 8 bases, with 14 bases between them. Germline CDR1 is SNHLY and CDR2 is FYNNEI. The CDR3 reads CASSEPLQSGTQYF. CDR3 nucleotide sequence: TGTGCCAGCAGTGAACCCCTCCAAAGCGGTACGCAGTATTTT.

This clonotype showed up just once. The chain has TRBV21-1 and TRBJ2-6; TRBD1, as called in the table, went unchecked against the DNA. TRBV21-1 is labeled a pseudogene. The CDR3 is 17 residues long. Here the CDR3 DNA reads TGTGCCAGCAGCGCCCGGGGGGCGCTTTCTGGGGCCAACGTCCGGACTTTC. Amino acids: CASSARGALSGANVRTF.

Here the CDR3 DNA reads TGTGCCCAGCAGGGGAGGGCCGGGGAGCTGTTTTTT. It yields the protein CAQQGRAGELFF. The chain links TRBV30 to TRBJ2-2, with D possibly being TRBD2 (7 bases). This CDR3 comprises 12 residues. Per germline, CDR1 GTSNPN and CDR2 SVGIG (reference sequence). V gave up 8 bases and J gave up 6 bases, with 13 bases separating them. The whole variable domain, remainder taken from reference TRBV30 and TRBJ2-2, is SQTIHQWPATLVQPVGSPLSLECTVEGTSNPNLYWYRQAAGRGLQLLFYSVGIGQISSEVPQNLSASRPQDRQFILSSKKLLLSDSGFYLCAQQGRAGELFFGEGSRLTVL.

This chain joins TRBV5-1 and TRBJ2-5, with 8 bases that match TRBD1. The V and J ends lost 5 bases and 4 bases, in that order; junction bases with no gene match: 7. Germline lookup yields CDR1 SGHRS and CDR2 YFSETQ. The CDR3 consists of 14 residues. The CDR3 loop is CASRETGDGETQYF. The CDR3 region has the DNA TGCGCCAGCAGGGAGACAGGGGACGGAGAGACCCAGTACTTC. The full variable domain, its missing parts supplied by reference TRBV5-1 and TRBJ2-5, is KAGVTQTPRYLIKTRGQQVTLSCSPISGHRSVSWYQQTPGQGLQFLFEYFSETQRNKGNFPGRFSGRQFSNSRSEMNVSTLELGDSALYLCASRETGDGETQYFGPGTRLLVL.

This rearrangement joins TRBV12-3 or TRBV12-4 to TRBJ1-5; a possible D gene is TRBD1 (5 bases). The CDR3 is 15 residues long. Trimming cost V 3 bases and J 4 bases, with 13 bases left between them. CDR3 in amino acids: CASSFFRWGNQPQHF. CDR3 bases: TGTGCCAGCAGTTTCTTTAGATGGGGGAATCAGCCCCAGCATTTT.

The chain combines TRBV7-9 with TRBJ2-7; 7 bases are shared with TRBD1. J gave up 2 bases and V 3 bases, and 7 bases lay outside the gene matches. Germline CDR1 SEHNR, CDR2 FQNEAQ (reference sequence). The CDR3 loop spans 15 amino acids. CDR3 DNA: TGTGCCAGCAGCTTTTGGGGACAGTCCGCCTACGAGCAGTACTTC. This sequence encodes CASSFWGQSAYEQYF. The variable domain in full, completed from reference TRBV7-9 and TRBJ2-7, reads DTGVSQNPRHKITKRGQNVTFRCDPISEHNRLYWYRQTLGQGPEFLTYFQNEAQLEKSRLLSDRFSAERPKGSFSTLEIQRTEQGDSAMYLCASSFWGQSAYEQYFGPGTRLTVT.

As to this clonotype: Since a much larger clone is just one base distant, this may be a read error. The CDR3 protein is CASSSWGQLSYEQYF. The CDR3 coding sequence is TGTGCCAGCAGCTCTTGGGGACAACTGTCGTACGAGCAGTACTTC. The chain joins TRBV7-9 to TRBJ2-7, with D possibly being TRBD1 (6 bases). The CDR3 loop spans 15 amino acids. The germline CDR1 and CDR2 sequences are SEHNR and FQNEAQ (reference sequence). Trimming pared 4 bases from V and 4 bases from J, leaving 17 bases between.

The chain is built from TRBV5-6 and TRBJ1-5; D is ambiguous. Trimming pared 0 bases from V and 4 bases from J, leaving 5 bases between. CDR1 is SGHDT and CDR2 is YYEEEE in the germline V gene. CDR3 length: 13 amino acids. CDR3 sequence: CASSLDQNQPQHF. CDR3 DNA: TGTGCCAGCAGCTTGGATCAGAATCAGCCCCAGCATTTT.

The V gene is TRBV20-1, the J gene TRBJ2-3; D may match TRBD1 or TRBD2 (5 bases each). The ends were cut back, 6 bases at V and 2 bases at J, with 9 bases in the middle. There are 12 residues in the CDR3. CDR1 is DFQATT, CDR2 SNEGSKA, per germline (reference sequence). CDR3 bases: TGCAGTGCCGGGACCTCCACAGATACGCAGTATTTT. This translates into CSAGTSTDTQYF.

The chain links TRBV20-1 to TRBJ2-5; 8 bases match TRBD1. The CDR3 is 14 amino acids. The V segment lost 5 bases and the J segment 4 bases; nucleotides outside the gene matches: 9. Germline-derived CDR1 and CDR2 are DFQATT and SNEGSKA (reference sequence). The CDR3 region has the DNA TGCAGTGCTCGCCTCCGGACAGGGATAGAGACCCAGTACTTC. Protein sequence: CSARLRTGIETQYF.

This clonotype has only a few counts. The CDR3 spells CASSGGQGWNQPQHF. CDR3 DNA sequence: TGTGCCAGCAGCGGTGGACAGGGCTGGAATCAGCCCCAGCATTTT. The rearrangement uses TRBV5-5 and TRBJ1-5; 8 positions match TRBD1. Germline CDR1 is SGHKS and CDR2 is YYEKEE (reference sequence). J lost 4 bases, V lost 4 bases, and 7 bases had no gene match. The CDR3 consists of 15 residues.

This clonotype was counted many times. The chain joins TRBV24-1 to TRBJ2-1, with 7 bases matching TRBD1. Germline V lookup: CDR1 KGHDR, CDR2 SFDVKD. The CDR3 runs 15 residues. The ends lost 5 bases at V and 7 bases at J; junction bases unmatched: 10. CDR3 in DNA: TGTGCCACCAGTGCAAACCAGGGGGAGAGGAATGAGCAGTTCTTC. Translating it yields CATSANQGERNEQFF.

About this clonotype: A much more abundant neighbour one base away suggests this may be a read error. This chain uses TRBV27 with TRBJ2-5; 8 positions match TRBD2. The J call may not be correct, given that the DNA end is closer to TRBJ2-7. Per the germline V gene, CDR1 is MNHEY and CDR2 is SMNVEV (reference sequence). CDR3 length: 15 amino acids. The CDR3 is CASSDMGLEGSEQYF. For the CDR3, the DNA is TGTGCCAGCAGTGACATGGGACTAGAAGGATCCGAGCAGTACTTC.

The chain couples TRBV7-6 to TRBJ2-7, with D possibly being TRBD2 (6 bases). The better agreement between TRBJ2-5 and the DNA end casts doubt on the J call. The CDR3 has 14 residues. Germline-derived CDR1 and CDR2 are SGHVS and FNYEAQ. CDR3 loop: CASSLGGDRETQYF. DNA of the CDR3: TGTGCCAGCAGCTTGGGGGGAGATCGGGAGACCCAGTACTTC.